These 30 T cell receptor beta chains originate from one sample sequenced in a study of early T cells in non-severe SARS-CoV-2 infection. TCRdb reanalysed the 5' RACE reads using MiXCR and keeps one entry per CDR3 protein. Found here are 100,000 to 150,000 distinct CDR3 sequences, about 15% of them singletons; the top ten hold 21%. Input material: whole blood. The receptors here all came from an adult who was a healthcare worker with PCR-confirmed SARS-CoV-2 infection or an uninfected control (not recorded which).

This clonotype was observed a few times. The chain recombines TRBV2 with TRBJ2-2; 13 positions agree with TRBD2. The ends lost 10 bases at V and 0 bases at J; junction bases unmatched: 8. CDR3 length: 17 residues. In germline, CDR1 is SNHLY, CDR2 FYNNEI. CDR3 protein: CATNRGTSGANTGELFF. The CDR3 region has the DNA TGTGCCACCAATAGGGGGACTAGCGGGGCGAACACCGGGGAGCTGTTTTTT.

This clonotype was recorded a few times. This chain joins TRBV6-6 and TRBJ1-4; D possibly corresponds to TRBD1 (6 bases). V gave up 6 bases and J gave up 3 bases, with 14 bases separating them. The germline CDR1 and CDR2 sequences are MNHNY and SVGAGI (reference sequence). The CDR3 is 15 amino acids. The chain's CDR3 is CASSPKQGPNEKLFF. The CDR3 nucleotides are TGTGCCAGCAGCCCAAAACAGGGACCTAATGAAAAACTGTTTTTT.

The rearrangement links TRBV7-9 to TRBJ2-7; D ambiguous. Germline lookup yields CDR1 SEHNR and CDR2 FQNEAQ (reference sequence). The CDR3 covers 13 residues. Trimming shortened V by 5 bases and J by 6 bases, and 14 bases separated the two germline ends. CDR3 coding DNA: TGTGCCAGCAGCCCTTACGCAGTGGGCGAGCAGTACTTC. This gives the protein CASSPYAVGEQYF.

In this sample, this clonotype turned up a few times. The chain is built from TRBV7-9 and TRBJ1-2; the D gene is possibly TRBD1 (6 bases). The CDR3 covers 15 residues. Per the germline V gene, CDR1 is SEHNR and CDR2 is FQNEAQ (reference sequence). V gave up 2 bases and J gave up 0 bases, with 10 bases separating them. The CDR3, as DNA: TGTGCCAGCAGCTTAAGTACAGGGTCTAACTATGGCTACACCTTC. It is translated as CASSLSTGSNYGYTF. Full variable domain (remainder filled in from reference TRBV7-9 and TRBJ1-2): DTGVSQNPRHKITKRGQNVTFRCDPISEHNRLYWYRQTLGQGPEFLTYFQNEAQLEKSRLLSDRFSAERPKGSFSTLEIQRTEQGDSAMYLCASSLSTGSNYGYTFGSGTRLTVV.

The V gene is TRBV7-8, the J gene TRBJ1-4; no definite D call. This CDR3 is built from 12 residues. Germline V gene data show CDR1 as SGHVS and CDR2 as FQNEAQ. Trimming removed 5 bases from V and 8 bases from J, with 9 bases in between. In DNA form, the CDR3 reads TGTGCCAGCAGCCGACGAGGAGAAAAACTGTTTTTT. This gives the protein CASSRRGEKLFF.

This clonotype appeared a few times. The V and J genes are TRBV20-1 and TRBJ1-2; D not resolved. This CDR3 comprises 12 residues. CDR1 DFQATT and CDR2 SNEGSKA come from the germline V gene (reference sequence). Trimming shortened V by 0 bases and J by 4 bases, and 6 bases separated the two germline ends. The CDR3 loop is CSARDRTYGYTF. The DNA of the CDR3 is TGCAGTGCTAGAGATCGTACCTATGGCTACACCTTC.

This sequence joins TRBV20-1 and TRBJ2-1, with D maybe TRBD2 (5 bases). This CDR3 spans 16 amino acids. The germline gives CDR1 DFQATT, CDR2 SNEGSKA (reference sequence). V dropped 6 bases and J dropped 0 bases, with 18 bases sitting between them. CDR3 amino acids: CSAPLSGSRSYNEQFF. The CDR3 DNA reads as TGCAGTGCCCCTTTATCGGGGAGTCGCTCCTACAATGAGCAGTTCTTC.

This clonotype was seen more than once but under ten times. V usage is TRBV19 and J usage is TRBJ2-3; D not certain. The CDR3 spans 15 residues. Germline-derived CDR1 and CDR2 are LNHDA and SQIVND (reference sequence). The ends were cut back, 5 bases at V and 6 bases at J, with 18 bases in the middle. CDR3 residues: CASSPTRLRADTQYF. CDR3 DNA sequence: TGTGCCAGTAGTCCCACACGGCTTCGAGCGGATACGCAGTATTTT.

The rearrangement links TRBV5-5 to TRBJ2-4; the D gene could be TRBD1 or TRBD2 (5 bases each). The CDR3 spans 14 residues. Germline CDR1 SGHKS, CDR2 YYEKEE (reference sequence). V was trimmed by 4 bases and J by 8 bases, leaving 16 bases between them. This CDR3 reads CASSPGTLKDIQYF. In DNA form, the CDR3 reads TGTGCCAGCAGCCCCGGGACCCTGAAGGACATTCAGTACTTC.

This clonotype was seen more than once but under ten times. The V and J genes are TRBV4-1 and TRBJ1-5; TRBD1 matches at 7 bases. V dropped 3 bases and J dropped 0; count of bases not matched to a gene: 2. CDR1 and CDR2 (germline): MGHRA, YSYEKL. There are 15 residues in the CDR3. The DNA for the CDR3 is TGCGCCAGCAGCCAGGGGACAGCTAGCAATCAGCCCCAGCATTTT. Its translation: CASSQGTASNQPQHF.

For the CDR3, the DNA is TGCAGCGGGGGAGTATTCGAAAAACTGTTTTTT. Its protein product is CSGGVFEKLFF. This chain links TRBV29-1 with TRBJ1-4; D is unresolved. The CDR3 extends over 11 amino acids. Trimming left V 7 bases short and J 8 bases short, with 11 bases between. Germline V gene lookup returns CDR1 SQVTM and CDR2 ANQGSEA. The entire variable domain, with the rest obtained from reference TRBV29-1 and TRBJ1-4, is as follows: SAVISQKPSRDICQRGTSLTIQCQVDSQVTMMFWYRQQPGQSLTLIATANQGSEATYESGFVIDKFPISRPNLTFSTLTVSNMSPEDSSIYLCSGGVFEKLFFGSGTQLSVL.

This clonotype was detected only a few times. V gene TRBV3-1 combines with J gene TRBJ1-4, with D tentatively TRBD1 (5 bases). V was trimmed by 1 base and J by 5 bases, leaving 14 bases between them. The CDR3 spans 16 residues. The germline V gene encodes CDR1 LGHDT and CDR2 YNNKEL (reference sequence). CDR3 region: CASSQVRQSPNEKLFF. For the CDR3, the DNA is TGTGCCAGCAGCCAAGTCCGACAGTCCCCGAATGAAAAACTGTTTTTT.

There are a few counts of this clonotype. J is TRBJ2-1 and V is TRBV12-3 or TRBV12-4, with TRBD2 identical over 10 bases. The length of the CDR3 is 14 residues. J gave up 8 bases and V 4 bases, and 5 bases lay outside the gene matches. CDR3 in DNA: TGTGCCAGCAGTTCAAGCGGGGGGGCTTATGAGCAGTTCTTC. Protein sequence: CASSSSGGAYEQFF.

This clonotype has only a few counts. The chain carries TRBV5-1 and TRBJ2-4, with 11 bases identical to TRBD2. Germline V gene lookup returns CDR1 SGHRS and CDR2 YFSETQ. The length of the CDR3 is 16 residues. The junction had 4 bases not matched to a gene; V was cut back by 1 base and J by 4 bases. The DNA of the CDR3 is TGCGCCAGCAGCTTGACACTAGCGGGGGTTAAAAACATTCAGTACTTC. It is translated as CASSLTLAGVKNIQYF.

In this sample, this clonotype turned up many times. J is TRBJ2-1 and V is TRBV10-3; D gene uncertain. With 10 bases removed from V and 0 bases from J, the gap between germline ends came to 10 bases. The CDR3 contains 13 residues. Per the germline V gene, CDR1 is ENHRY and CDR2 is SYGVKD. In DNA form, the CDR3 reads TGTGCCACTAAAGATGACTCCTACAATGAGCAGTTCTTC. Protein sequence: CATKDDSYNEQFF.

V is TRBV12-3 or TRBV12-4 and J is TRBJ1-1; D call uncertain. The V gene lost 2 bases and the J gene lost 4 bases, with 8 bases spanning the gap. This CDR3 is built from 13 residues. The CDR3 region is CASSLIRGTEAFF. The DNA of the CDR3 is TGTGCCAGCAGTTTAATCCGGGGCACTGAAGCTTTCTTT.

This clonotype showed up just a few times. The chain has TRBV29-1 and TRBJ2-7; 8 nucleotides agree with TRBD1. Germline V lookup: CDR1 SQVTM, CDR2 ANQGSEA. The CDR3 runs to 15 residues. V lost 4 bases to trimming and J lost 2 bases; unmatched junction nucleotides: 10. CDR3 DNA sequence: TGCAGCGTTGTTTTTTTCTGGACAGGGACCTACGAGCAGTACTTC. This encodes CSVVFFWTGTYEQYF.

The CDR3 nucleotides are TGTGCCAGCACGTTCCTGAGCTCCTATAATTCACCCCTCCACTTT. Its translation: CASTFLSSYNSPLHF. This rearrangement joins TRBV27 to TRBJ1-6; no clear D gene. The CDR3 spans 15 residues. The V gene lost 7 bases and the J gene lost 0 bases, with 10 bases spanning the gap. CDR1 and CDR2 (germline): MNHEY, SMNVEV (reference sequence).

This clonotype was seen repeatedly, ten times or more. This rearrangement joins TRBV18 to TRBJ1-1, with 7 bases matching TRBD1. The V and J ends lost 0 bases and 8 bases, in that order; junction bases with no gene match: 9. Germline CDR1 is KGHSH and CDR2 is LQKENI. The CDR3 loop spans 15 amino acids. The CDR3 spells CASSPPGTAVSEAFF. CDR3 DNA sequence: TGTGCCAGCTCACCACCCGGGACAGCCGTCTCCGAAGCTTTCTTT.

The chain combines TRBV5-4 with TRBJ2-5; 8 nucleotides agree with TRBD2. CDR3 length: 17 amino acids. J was trimmed by 2 bases and V by 5 bases; bases with no gene match: 14. Germline values: CDR1 SGHNT, CDR2 YYREEE (reference sequence). The CDR3 protein is CASRQASSGGSQETQYF. In nucleotides, the CDR3 is TGTGCCAGCAGGCAAGCTTCAAGCGGGGGCTCTCAAGAGACCCAGTACTTC.

This clonotype came up a few times. The V call is TRBV12-3 or TRBV12-4, the J call TRBJ1-2, with TRBD1 matching 7 bases. The CDR3 length is 15 residues. The V segment lost 2 bases and the J segment 6 bases; nucleotides outside the gene matches: 9. The CDR3 is CASSLLLAGGDGYTF. The CDR3 DNA reads as TGTGCCAGCAGTTTACTGTTGGCAGGGGGAGATGGCTACACCTTC.

This clonotype was detected ten times or more. The chain employs TRBV19 and TRBJ1-5; D call uncertain. Germline V gene lookup returns CDR1 LNHDA and CDR2 SQIVND (reference sequence). The CDR3 is 12 residues long. Trimming took 1 base from V and 4 from J, leaving 2 bases between them. Here the CDR3 reads CASSIGNQPQHF. The CDR3 region has the DNA TGTGCCAGTAGTATAGGGAATCAGCCCCAGCATTTT.

V is TRBV14 and J is TRBJ2-5; 8 nucleotides agree with TRBD1. Trimming took 0 bases from V and 4 from J; bases not matched to a gene: 7. This CDR3 has 16 amino acids. Germline-derived CDR1 and CDR2 are SGHDN and FVKESK. CDR3: CASSQDVGRGPETQYF. In DNA form, the CDR3 reads TGTGCCAGCAGCCAAGATGTCGGCAGGGGGCCAGAGACCCAGTACTTC.

This clonotype was recorded many times. J is TRBJ1-3 and V is TRBV12-3 or TRBV12-4; D is ambiguous. V lost 2 bases and J lost 0, with 14 bases in between. This CDR3 is built from 17 residues. As DNA, the CDR3 is TGTGCCAGCAGTTTACTCCTCTACAGTGGCTCTGGAAACACCATATATTTT. Translation: CASSLLLYSGSGNTIYF.

This clonotype turned up a few times. This chain joins TRBV9 and TRBJ2-2, with D unclear. Germline lookup yields CDR1 SGDLS and CDR2 YYNGEE. The CDR3 is 15 amino acids. V lost 0 bases and J lost 6, with 12 bases in between. CDR3 protein: CASSVGPERSGELFF. The CDR3 nucleotides read TGTGCCAGCAGCGTAGGTCCAGAGAGGTCCGGGGAGCTGTTTTTT.

The chain couples TRBV2 to TRBJ2-7; 9 bases line up with TRBD2. The germline V gene has CDR1 SNHLY and CDR2 FYNNEI. The ends lost 10 bases at V and 4 bases at J; junction bases unmatched: 5. This CDR3 has 12 amino acids. The DNA of the CDR3 is TGTGCCACCAGACTAGCGGTATACGAGCAGTACTTC. This translates into CATRLAVYEQYF.

This clonotype showed up just a few times. The chain recombines TRBV7-9 with TRBJ1-4; 8 bases match TRBD1. The V gene's germline CDR1 is SEHNR and CDR2 FQNEAQ (reference sequence). V was pared by 5 bases and J by 8 bases, with 4 bases of the junction left unmatched. The CDR3 spans 13 residues. The CDR3 spells CASSGQGTEKLFF. As DNA, the CDR3 is TGTGCCAGCAGCGGACAGGGTACAGAAAAACTGTTTTTT.

This sequence joins TRBV20-1 and TRBJ2-7, with 7 bases lining up with TRBD1. The V gene's germline CDR1 is DFQATT and CDR2 SNEGSKA (reference sequence). The J segment lost 4 bases and the V segment lost 0 bases, leaving 18 bases of the junction unmatched. This CDR3 has 18 residues. The CDR3 nucleotides are TGCAGTGCTAGAGATCGCCCAAGGGGGCACTTAGGGAATTACGAGCAGTACTTC. As protein: CSARDRPRGHLGNYEQYF.

This clonotype has more than one count but fewer than ten. This rearrangement joins TRBV7-9 to TRBJ1-2; D call uncertain. CDR3 length: 14 residues. Germline CDR1 and CDR2: SEHNR and FQNEAQ (reference sequence). V lost 4 bases to trimming and J lost 3 bases, with 12 bases between them. CDR3: CASSYGEEHYGYTF. The CDR3 DNA follows: TGTGCCAGCAGCTACGGAGAAGAGCACTATGGCTACACCTTC.

The chain has TRBV7-9 and TRBJ2-3, with 7 positions matching TRBD1. The CDR3 is 15 residues long. CDR1 is SEHNR and CDR2 is FQNEAQ in the germline V gene (reference sequence). V gave up 5 bases and J gave up 2 bases; unmatched junction bases: 7. CDR3 DNA: TGTGCCAGCAGCGCCCCCAGGGGGTACACAGATACGCAGTATTTT. Translation: CASSAPRGYTDTQYF.